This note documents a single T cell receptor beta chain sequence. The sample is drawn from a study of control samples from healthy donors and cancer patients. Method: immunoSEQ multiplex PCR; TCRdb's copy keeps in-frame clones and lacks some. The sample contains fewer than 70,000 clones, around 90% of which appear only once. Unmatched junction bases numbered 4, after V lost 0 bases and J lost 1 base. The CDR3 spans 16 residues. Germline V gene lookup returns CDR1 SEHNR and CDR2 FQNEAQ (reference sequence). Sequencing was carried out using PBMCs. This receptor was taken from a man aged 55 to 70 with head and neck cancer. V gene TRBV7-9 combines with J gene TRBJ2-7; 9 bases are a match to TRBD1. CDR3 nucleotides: TGTGCCAGCAGCTTAGCCCCCGGGACAGGGTCCTACGAGCAGTACTTC. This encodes CASSLAPGTGSYEQYF.